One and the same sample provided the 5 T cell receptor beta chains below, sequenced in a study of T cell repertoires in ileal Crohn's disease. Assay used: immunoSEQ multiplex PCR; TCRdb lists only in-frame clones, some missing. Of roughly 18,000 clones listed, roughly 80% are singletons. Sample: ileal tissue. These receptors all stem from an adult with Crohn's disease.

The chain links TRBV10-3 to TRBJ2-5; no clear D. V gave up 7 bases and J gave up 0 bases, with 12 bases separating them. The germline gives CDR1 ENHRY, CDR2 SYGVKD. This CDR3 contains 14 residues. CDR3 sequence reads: CAIKGALHQETQYF. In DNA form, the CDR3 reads TGTGCCATCAAAGGAGCCCTGCACCAAGAGACCCAGTACTTC.

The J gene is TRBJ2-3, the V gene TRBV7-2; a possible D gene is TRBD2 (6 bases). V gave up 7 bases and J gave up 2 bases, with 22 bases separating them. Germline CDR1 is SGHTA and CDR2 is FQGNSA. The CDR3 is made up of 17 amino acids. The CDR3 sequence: CASTKNRAGRDTDTQYF. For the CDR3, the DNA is TGTGCCAGCACCAAAAACCGGGCGGGGCGAGACACAGATACGCAGTATTTT.

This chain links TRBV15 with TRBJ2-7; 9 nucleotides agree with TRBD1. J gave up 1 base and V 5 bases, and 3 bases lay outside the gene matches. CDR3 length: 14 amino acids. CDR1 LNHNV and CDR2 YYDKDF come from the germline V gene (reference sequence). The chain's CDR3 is CATSPTGGSYEQYF. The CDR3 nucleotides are TGTGCCACCAGCCCGACAGGGGGATCCTACGAGCAGTACTTC.

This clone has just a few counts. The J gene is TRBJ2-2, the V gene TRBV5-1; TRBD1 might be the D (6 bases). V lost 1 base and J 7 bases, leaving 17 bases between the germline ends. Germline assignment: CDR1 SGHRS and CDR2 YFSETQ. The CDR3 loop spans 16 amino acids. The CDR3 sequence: CASSLSGTQDFGELFF. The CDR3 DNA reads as TGCGCCAGCAGCTTGTCCGGGACACAGGATTTCGGGGAGCTGTTTTTT. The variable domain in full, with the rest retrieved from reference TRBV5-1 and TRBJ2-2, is KAGVTQTPRYLIKTRGQQVTLSCSPISGHRSVSWYQQTPGQGLQFLFEYFSETQRNKGNFPGRFSGRQFSNSRSEMNVSTLELGDSALYLCASSLSGTQDFGELFFGEGSRLTVL.

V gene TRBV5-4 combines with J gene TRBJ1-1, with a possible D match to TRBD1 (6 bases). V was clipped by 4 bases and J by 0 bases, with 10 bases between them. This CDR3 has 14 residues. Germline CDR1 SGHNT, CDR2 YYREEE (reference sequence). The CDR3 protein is CASSADSLNTEAFF. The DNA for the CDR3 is TGTGCCAGCAGCGCGGACAGCCTGAACACTGAAGCTTTCTTT.